This entry lists 17 T cell receptor beta chains sequenced from one sample in a study of PD-1 blockade in classical Hodgkin lymphoma. Exposure to brentuximab vedotin varied, and each patient had relapsed following autologous stem cell transplantation. Sequencing used immunoSEQ multiplex PCR; TCRdb keeps in-frame clones, though not all of them. The table records more than 140,000 clones, 78% of them present only once. The material sequenced was peripheral blood mononuclear cells (PBMCs), taken before the second cycle of nivolumab. These receptors all come from a human donor with classical Hodgkin lymphoma.

J is TRBJ1-2 and V is TRBV21-1. TRBV21-1 has pseudogene status. CDR3 size: 17 residues. CDR3 coding DNA: TGTGCCAGCAGCAAACCCGCGGGGGACATATACAACTATGGCTACACCTTC. It encodes CASSKPAGDIYNYGYTF.

The chain couples TRBV11-2 to TRBJ1-2; D unresolved. Trimming took off 1 base at V and 2 bases at J, with 8 bases between the two ends. CDR3 length: 14 amino acids. CDR1 and CDR2 (germline): SGHAT, FQNNGV. In DNA form, the CDR3 reads TGTGCCAGCAGCTTAGGGGTTCGCAACTATGGCTACACCTTC. Protein: CASSLGVRNYGYTF.

The table lists this clone with a few counts. The rearrangement joins TRBV7-2 to TRBJ1-1; D gene uncertain. Per the germline V gene, CDR1 is SGHTA and CDR2 is FQGNSA. The CDR3 totals 11 residues. V lost 5 bases, J lost 5 bases, and 6 bases lay in between. This CDR3 reads CASSLGTEAFF. The CDR3 nucleotides are TGTGCCAGCAGCCTAGGTACTGAAGCTTTCTTT.

The chain couples TRBV19 to TRBJ2-5; 7 bases agree with TRBD1. The germline CDR1 and CDR2 sequences are LNHDA and SQIVND (reference sequence). V gave up 5 bases and J gave up 5 bases; unmatched junction bases: 11. The CDR3 contains 15 residues. CDR3 sequence: CASSSRDSTWETQYF. The CDR3 bases are TGTGCCAGTAGTTCCCGGGACAGCACCTGGGAGACCCAGTACTTC.

This sequence joins TRBV4-1 and TRBJ1-2, with TRBD1 as a possible D gene (6 bases). V was trimmed by 6 bases and J by 4 bases, leaving 18 bases between them. Germline V CDR1 and CDR2: MGHRA, YSYEKL. CDR3 size: 15 residues. CDR3 sequence (DNA): TGCGCCAGCAGGGTCTTCCTAACAGGGACCTATGGCTACACCTTC. This translates into CASRVFLTGTYGYTF.

The J gene is TRBJ2-3, the V gene TRBV28; maybe TRBD1 (6 bases). The germline gives CDR1 MDHEN, CDR2 SYDVKM. The CDR3 has 15 residues. DNA for the CDR3: TGTGCGACTATCCCCCCCCAGGGGAGTACAGATACGCAGTATTTT. This encodes CATIPPQGSTDTQYF.

This chain connects TRBV7-3 to TRBJ2-3; no reliable D call. Germline V CDR1 and CDR2: SGHTA, FQGTGA. The CDR3 has 13 residues. Trimming left V 1 base short and J 6 bases short, with 8 bases between. The CDR3, as DNA: TGTGCCAGCAGCTTAAATCTGGGGGATACGCAGTATTTT. Translating it yields CASSLNLGDTQYF.

The chain recombines TRBV7-9 with TRBJ1-4; 7 nucleotides line up with TRBD1. Unmatched junction bases numbered 4, after V lost 5 bases and J lost 1 base. The CDR3 covers 15 residues. From germline, CDR1 is SEHNR and CDR2 FQNEAQ (reference sequence). CDR3 in DNA: TGTGCCAGCAGCCCGCAGGGGGTAACTAATGAAAAACTGTTTTTT. Translation gives CASSPQGVTNEKLFF.

As for this clone: Different DNA sequences within this sample yield the same CDR3. The CDR3, as DNA: TGCGCCAGCAGCTCTGGGAGCACAGATACGCAGTATTTT. It codes for CASSSGSTDTQYF. The rearrangement joins TRBV5-1 to TRBJ2-3; D call uncertain. The CDR3 contains 13 residues. CDR1 and CDR2 (germline): SGHRS, YFSETQ. V shed 3 bases and J shed 0 bases, with 5 bases lying between them.

This sequence joins TRBV14 and TRBJ1-1; 8 bases align to TRBD1. Germline CDR1 SGHDN, CDR2 FVKESK. V dropped 6 bases and J dropped 0; count of bases not matched to a gene: 9. The length of the CDR3 is 16 residues. The CDR3 DNA sequence: TGTGCCAGCAGTACCGTTGGACAGGGTCTGAACACTGAAGCTTTCTTT. The encoded protein is CASSTVGQGLNTEAFF.

The chain uses TRBV19 and TRBJ2-2, with D hard to call. The ends were cut back, 3 bases at V and 4 bases at J, with 9 bases in the middle. The germline gives CDR1 LNHDA, CDR2 SQIVND (reference sequence). This CDR3 contains 14 residues. In DNA form, the CDR3 reads TGTGCCAGTAGTATCCTGGCCGTCACCGGGGAGCTGTTTTTT. This sequence encodes CASSILAVTGELFF.

The J gene is TRBJ2-1, the V gene TRBV5-1; TRBD1 is a possible D gene (6 bases). Germline V lookup: CDR1 SGHRS, CDR2 YFSETQ. Trimming cost V 1 base and J 8 bases, with 16 bases left between them. There are 15 residues in the CDR3. This CDR3 is CASSLSPGAEHEQFF. The DNA for the CDR3 is TGCGCCAGCAGCTTGAGTCCAGGGGCCGAGCATGAGCAGTTCTTC.

The CDR3 loop is CASSLSGRTYEQYF. The DNA of the CDR3 is TGCGCCAGCAGCTTGTCAGGCAGAACCTACGAGCAGTACTTC. V usage is TRBV5-1 and J usage is TRBJ2-5; no definite D call. With the DNA end fitting TRBJ2-7 better, the J assignment may be wrong. The germline V gene encodes CDR1 SGHRS and CDR2 YFSETQ. This CDR3 comprises 14 residues.

This sequence joins TRBV28 and TRBJ1-6, with 8 bases lining up with TRBD1. V was pared by 4 bases and J by 7 bases, with 6 bases of the junction left unmatched. This CDR3 contains 15 residues. CDR1 is MDHEN, CDR2 SYDVKM, per germline. The CDR3 DNA reads as TGTGCCAGCAGTTCGGACAGGGCAATCAATTCACCCCTCCACTTT. It is translated as CASSSDRAINSPLHF.

The chain recombines TRBV28 with TRBJ1-4; D is unresolved. V was trimmed by 8 bases and J by 5 bases, leaving 6 bases between them. Germline CDR1 MDHEN, CDR2 SYDVKM. The CDR3 has 11 residues. The CDR3 spells CASRENEKLFF. CDR3 in DNA: TGTGCCAGCCGGGAAAATGAAAAACTGTTTTTT.

The chain carries TRBV6-5 and TRBJ1-5; a possible D gene is TRBD1 (6 bases). The germline V and J ends were trimmed by 5 bases and 13 bases, with 12 bases remaining between them. The CDR3 runs to 11 residues. In germline, CDR1 is MNHEY, CDR2 SVGAGI. DNA for the CDR3: TGTGCCAGCAGTACCCGACAGGAGCAGCATTTT. This gives the protein CASSTRQEQHF.

CDR3 residues: CASSYQPTEQYF. Written as DNA, the CDR3 is TGTGCCAGCAGTTACCAGCCGACAGAGCAGTACTTC. The V gene is TRBV6-6, the J gene TRBJ2-7; no clear D. Germline CDR1 reads MNHNY; CDR2 reads SVGAGI (reference sequence). V was shortened by 2 bases and J by 7 bases, with 9 bases between the two germline ends. This CDR3 contains 12 residues.